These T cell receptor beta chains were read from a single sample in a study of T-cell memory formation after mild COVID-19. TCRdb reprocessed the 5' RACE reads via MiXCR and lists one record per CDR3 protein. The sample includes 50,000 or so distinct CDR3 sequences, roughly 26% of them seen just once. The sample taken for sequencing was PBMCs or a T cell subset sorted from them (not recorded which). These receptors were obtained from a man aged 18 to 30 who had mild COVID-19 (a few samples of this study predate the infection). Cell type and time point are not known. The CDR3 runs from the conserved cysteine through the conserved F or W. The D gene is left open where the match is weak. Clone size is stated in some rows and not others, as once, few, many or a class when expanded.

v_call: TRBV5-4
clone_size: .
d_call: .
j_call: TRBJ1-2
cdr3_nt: TGTGCCAGCAGTCATGGAGGGCAGGCCGAGGGGTATGGCTACACCTTC
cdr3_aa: CASSHGGQAEGYGYTF

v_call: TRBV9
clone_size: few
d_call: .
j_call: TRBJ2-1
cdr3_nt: TGTGCCAGCAGCGTAGGAGGGGGTAATGAGCAGTTCTTC
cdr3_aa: CASSVGGGNEQFF

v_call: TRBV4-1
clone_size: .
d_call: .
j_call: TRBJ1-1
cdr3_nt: TGCGCCAGCAGCCAACAGGGAGACACTGAAGCTTTCTTT
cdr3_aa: CASSQQGDTEAFF

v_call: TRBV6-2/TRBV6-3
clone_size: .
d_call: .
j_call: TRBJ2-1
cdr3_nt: TGTGCCAGCAGCCCCCGGGCCTACAATGAGCAGTTCTTC
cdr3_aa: CASSPRAYNEQFF

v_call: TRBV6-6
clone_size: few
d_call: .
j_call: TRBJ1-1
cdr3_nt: TGTGCCAGCAGTTCCGACCTCAGGGGGAACACTGAAGCTTTCTTT
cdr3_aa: CASSSDLRGNTEAFF

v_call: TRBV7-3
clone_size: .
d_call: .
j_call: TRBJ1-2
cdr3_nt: TGTGCCAGCAGCTCGCCCGGGGCCCCGTTCTACACCTTC
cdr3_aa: CASSSPGAPFYTF

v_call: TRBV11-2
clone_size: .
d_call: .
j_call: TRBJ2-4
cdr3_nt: TGTGCCAGCAGCTTAGCGGTAAACATTCAGTACTTC
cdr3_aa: CASSLAVNIQYF

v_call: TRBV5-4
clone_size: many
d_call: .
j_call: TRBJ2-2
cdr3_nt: TGTGCCAGCAGCTTGGGTGTCAGCGCCGGGGAGCTGTTTTTT
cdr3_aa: CASSLGVSAGELFF

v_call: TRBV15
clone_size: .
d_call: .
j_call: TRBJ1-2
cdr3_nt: TGTGCCACCAGCAGAGATGCCTCGTCCGGGGGCGATGGCTACACCTTC
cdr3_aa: CATSRDASSGGDGYTF

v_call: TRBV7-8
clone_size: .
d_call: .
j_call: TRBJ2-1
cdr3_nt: TGTGCCAGCAGCTTAGTACTCGGCTACAATGAGCAGTTCTTC
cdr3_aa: CASSLVLGYNEQFF

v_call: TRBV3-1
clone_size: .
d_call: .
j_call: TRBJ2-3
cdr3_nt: TGTGCCAGCAGCCTCCGGGACCCCAGCACAGATACGCAGTATTTT
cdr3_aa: CASSLRDPSTDTQYF

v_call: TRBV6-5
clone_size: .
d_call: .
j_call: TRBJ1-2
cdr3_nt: TGTGCCAGCAGTTACCCGGCGTCGGGGTTTGATGGCTACACCTTC
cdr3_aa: CASSYPASGFDGYTF

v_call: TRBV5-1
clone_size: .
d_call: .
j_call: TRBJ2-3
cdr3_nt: TGCGCCAGCAGCCCGACCGCCCTCGATTTAGGAACAGATACGCAGTATTTT
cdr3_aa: CASSPTALDLGTDTQYF

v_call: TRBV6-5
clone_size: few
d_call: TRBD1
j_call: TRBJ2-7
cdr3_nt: TGTGCCAGCAGCGGGGACAGGGGGCGGTACGAGCAGTACTTC
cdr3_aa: CASSGDRGRYEQYF

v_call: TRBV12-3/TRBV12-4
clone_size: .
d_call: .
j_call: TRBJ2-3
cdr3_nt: TGTGCCAGCAGTTTAAGGGTAACCGATACGCAGTATTTT
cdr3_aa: CASSLRVTDTQYF

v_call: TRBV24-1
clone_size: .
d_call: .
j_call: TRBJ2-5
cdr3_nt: TGTGCCACCAATGTACCCACTGGAGCCCAGTACTTC
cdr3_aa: CATNVPTGAQYF

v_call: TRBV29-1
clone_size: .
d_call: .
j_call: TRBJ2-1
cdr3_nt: TGCAGCGTTGTCCGGGCCACGGACAATGAGCAGTTCTTC
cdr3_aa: CSVVRATDNEQFF

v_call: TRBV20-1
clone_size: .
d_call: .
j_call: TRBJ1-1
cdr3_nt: TGCAGTGCTCCAGCGGGGGGCCGTGGTGGGGGCACTGAAGCTTTCTTT
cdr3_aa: CSAPAGGRGGGTEAFF

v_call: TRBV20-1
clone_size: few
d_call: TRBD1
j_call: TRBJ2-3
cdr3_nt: TGCAGGGCTACAGGGGGAAGCACAGATACGCAGTATTTT
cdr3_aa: CRATGGSTDTQYF

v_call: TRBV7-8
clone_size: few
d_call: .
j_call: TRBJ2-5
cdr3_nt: TGTGCCAGCAGCGCCGCCGGGGAAGCGGAGACCCAGTACTTC
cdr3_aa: CASSAAGEAETQYF

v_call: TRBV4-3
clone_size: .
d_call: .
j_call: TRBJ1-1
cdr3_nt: TGCGCCAGCAGCCAGGCGGGTACCACTGAAGCTTTCTTT
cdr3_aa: CASSQAGTTEAFF

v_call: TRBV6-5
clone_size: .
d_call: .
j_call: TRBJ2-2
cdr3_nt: TGTGCCAGCAGTTATGGGAAGAATACCGGGGAGCTGTTTTTT
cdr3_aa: CASSYGKNTGELFF

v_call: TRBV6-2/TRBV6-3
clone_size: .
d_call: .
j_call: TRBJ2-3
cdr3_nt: TGTGCCAGCAGTTCGTCGCGAGCGGATACGCAGTATTTT
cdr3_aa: CASSSSRADTQYF

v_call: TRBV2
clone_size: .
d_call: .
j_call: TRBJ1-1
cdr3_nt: TGTGCCAGCAGTGAGGGGACGACGGACACTGAAGCTTTCTTT
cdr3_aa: CASSEGTTDTEAFF

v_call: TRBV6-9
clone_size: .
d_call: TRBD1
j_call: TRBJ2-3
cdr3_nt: TGTGCCAGCAGCCGGGCCCGGGACAGGGGAATCTTTGCTAGCACAGATACGCAGTATTTT
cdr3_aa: CASSRARDRGIFASTDTQYF

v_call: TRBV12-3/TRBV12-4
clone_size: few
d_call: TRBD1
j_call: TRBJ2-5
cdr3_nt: TGTGCCAGCAGCTCGACAGGGGCTCAAGAGACCCAGTACTTC
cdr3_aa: CASSSTGAQETQYF

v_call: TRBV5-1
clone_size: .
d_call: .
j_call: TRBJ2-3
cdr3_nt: TGCGCCAGCAGCCCGTGGGGGGCCAGCACAGATACGCAGTATTTT
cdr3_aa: CASSPWGASTDTQYF

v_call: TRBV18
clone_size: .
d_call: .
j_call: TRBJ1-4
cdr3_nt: TGTGCCAGCTCACCAGGGGCCCCGGCAACTAATGAAAAACTGTTTTTT
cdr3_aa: CASSPGAPATNEKLFF

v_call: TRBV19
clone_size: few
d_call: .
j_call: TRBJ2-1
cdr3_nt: TGTGCCAGTAATCAGGGGTCATCCTACAATGAGCAGTTCTTC
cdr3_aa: CASNQGSSYNEQFF

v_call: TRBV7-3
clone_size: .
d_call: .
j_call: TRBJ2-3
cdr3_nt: TGTGCCAGCAGCTTACTGGGCGGCGGAGATACGCAGTATTTT
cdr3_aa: CASSLLGGGDTQYF

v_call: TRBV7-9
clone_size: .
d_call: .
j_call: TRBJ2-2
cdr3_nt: TGTGCCAGCAGCTTATCAGGGACACTACGGAACACCGGGGAGCTGTTTTTT
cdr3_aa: CASSLSGTLRNTGELFF

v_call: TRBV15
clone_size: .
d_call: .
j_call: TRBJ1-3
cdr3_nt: TGTGCCACCAGCAGAGATTTAGTAGGGGACTCCTACTCTGGAAACACCATATATTTT
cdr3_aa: CATSRDLVGDSYSGNTIYF

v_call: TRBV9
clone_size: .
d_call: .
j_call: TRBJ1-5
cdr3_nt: TGTGCCAGCAGCGTAGAGGCTAATCAGCCCCAGCATTTT
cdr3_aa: CASSVEANQPQHF

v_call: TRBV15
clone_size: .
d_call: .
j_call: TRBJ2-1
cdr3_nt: TGTGCCACCAGCAGGGGACTTCCCAATGAGCAGTTCTTC
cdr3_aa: CATSRGLPNEQFF

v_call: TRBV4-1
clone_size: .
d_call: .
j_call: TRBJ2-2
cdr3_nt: TGCGCCAGCAGCCAAGATCAGGAGGCAGGGTTCATCCTGACCGGGGAGCTGTTTTTT
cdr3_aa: CASSQDQEAGFILTGELFF

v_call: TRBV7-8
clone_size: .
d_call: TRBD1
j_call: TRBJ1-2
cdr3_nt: TGTGCCAGCAGCGGGACAGGGGGCGATTCCTATGGCTACACCTTC
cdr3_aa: CASSGTGGDSYGYTF

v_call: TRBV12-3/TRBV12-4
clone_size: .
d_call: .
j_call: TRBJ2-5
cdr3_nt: TGTGCCAGCAGCTACAGGGTCCAAGAGACCCAGTACTTC
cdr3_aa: CASSYRVQETQYF

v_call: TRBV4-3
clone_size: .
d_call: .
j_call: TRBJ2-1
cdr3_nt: TGCGCCAGCAGCCAAGACTCCTTCAATGAGCAGTTCTTC
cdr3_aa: CASSQDSFNEQFF

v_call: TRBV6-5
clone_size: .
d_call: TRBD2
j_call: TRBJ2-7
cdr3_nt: TGTGCCAGCAGTTACTCGACTAGCGGGCAATACGAGCAGTACTTC
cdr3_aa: CASSYSTSGQYEQYF

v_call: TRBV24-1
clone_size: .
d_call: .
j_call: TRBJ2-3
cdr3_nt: TGTGCCACCCGCGGGCAGAGCACAGATACGCAGTATTTT
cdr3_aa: CATRGQSTDTQYF

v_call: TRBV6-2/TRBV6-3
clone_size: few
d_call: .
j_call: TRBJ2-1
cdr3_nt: TGTGCCAGCAGTTGGGTTCTGAGAACCTACAATGAGCAGTTCTTC
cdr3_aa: CASSWVLRTYNEQFF

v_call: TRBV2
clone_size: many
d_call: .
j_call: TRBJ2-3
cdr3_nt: TGTGCCAGCAGTGAAGTGCCAGGATGGGATACGCAGTATTTT
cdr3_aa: CASSEVPGWDTQYF

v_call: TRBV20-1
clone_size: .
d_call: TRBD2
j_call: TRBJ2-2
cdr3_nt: TGCAGTGCTAGAACACTAGCGGACGTTGTCGCGAACACCGGGGAGCTGTTTTTT
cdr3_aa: CSARTLADVVANTGELFF

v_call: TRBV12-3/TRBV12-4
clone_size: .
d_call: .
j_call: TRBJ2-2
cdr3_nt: TGTGCCAGCAGCCAAGGCGTTGCCGGGGAGCTGTTTTTT
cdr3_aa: CASSQGVAGELFF

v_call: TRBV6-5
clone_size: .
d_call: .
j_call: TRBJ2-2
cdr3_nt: TGTGCCAGCTCCCGGAGCCGGCCCGGGGAGCTGTTTTTT
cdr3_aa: CASSRSRPGELFF

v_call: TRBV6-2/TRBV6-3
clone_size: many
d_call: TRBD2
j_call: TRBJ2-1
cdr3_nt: TGTGCCAGCAGTTACTCTGCTAGCGGGGGGAGGAGGAACAATGAGCAGTTCTTC
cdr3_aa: CASSYSASGGRRNNEQFF

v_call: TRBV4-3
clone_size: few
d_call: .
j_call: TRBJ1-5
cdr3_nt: TGCGCCAGCAGCCAAGATGGGGGGGGGCCCCAGCATTTT
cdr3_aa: CASSQDGGGPQHF

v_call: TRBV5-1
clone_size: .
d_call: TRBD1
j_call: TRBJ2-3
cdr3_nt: TGCGCCAGCAGCATGACCGGGACAGGACTCACAGATACGCACTATTTT
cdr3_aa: CASSMTGTGLTDTHYF

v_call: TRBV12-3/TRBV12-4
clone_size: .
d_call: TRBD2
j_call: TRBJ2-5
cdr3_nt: TGTGCCAGCAGTCCGGGGGGAGGCCAGTACTTC
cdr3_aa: CASSPGGGQYF

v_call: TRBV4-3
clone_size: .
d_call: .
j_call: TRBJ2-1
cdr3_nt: TGCGCCAGCAGCCAACAAACCGGACAGTACAATGAGCAGTTCTTC
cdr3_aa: CASSQQTGQYNEQFF

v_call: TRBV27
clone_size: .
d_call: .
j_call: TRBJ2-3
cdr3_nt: TGTGCGGCAGGGGTGGCAGATACGCAGTATTTT
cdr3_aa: CAAGVADTQYF

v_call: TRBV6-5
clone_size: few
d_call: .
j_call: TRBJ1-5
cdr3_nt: TGTGCCAGCAGTCCTCGGGGGGGCGGAAATCAGCCCCAGCATTTT
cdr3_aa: CASSPRGGGNQPQHF

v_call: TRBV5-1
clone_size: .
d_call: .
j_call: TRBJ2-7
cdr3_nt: TGCGCCAGCAGCTGGGAGGACTCTGGGAGCTACGAGCAGTACTTC
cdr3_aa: CASSWEDSGSYEQYF

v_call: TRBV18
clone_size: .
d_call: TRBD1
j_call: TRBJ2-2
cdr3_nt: TGTGCCAGCTCTGAGGGGGCAAAGACGGACACCGGGGAGCTTTTTTTT
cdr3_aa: CASSEGAKTDTGELFF